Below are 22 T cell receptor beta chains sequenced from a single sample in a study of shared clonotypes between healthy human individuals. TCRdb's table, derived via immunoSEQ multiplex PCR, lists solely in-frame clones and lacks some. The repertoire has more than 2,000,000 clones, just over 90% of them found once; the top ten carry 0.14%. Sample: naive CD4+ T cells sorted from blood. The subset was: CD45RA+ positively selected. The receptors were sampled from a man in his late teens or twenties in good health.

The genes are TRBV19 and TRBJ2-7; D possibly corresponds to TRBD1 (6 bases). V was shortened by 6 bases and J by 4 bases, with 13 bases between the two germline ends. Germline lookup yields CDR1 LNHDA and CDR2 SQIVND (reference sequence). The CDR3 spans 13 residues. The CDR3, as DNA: TGTGCCAGTAGCCCGGACAGAGATTACGAGCAGTACTTC. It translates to CASSPDRDYEQYF.

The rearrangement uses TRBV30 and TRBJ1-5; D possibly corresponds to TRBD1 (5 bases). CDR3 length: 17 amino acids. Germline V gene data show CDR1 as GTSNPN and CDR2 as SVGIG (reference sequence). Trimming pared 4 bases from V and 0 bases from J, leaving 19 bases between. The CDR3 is CAWMHQGSGYSNQPQHF. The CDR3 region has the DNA TGTGCCTGGATGCACCAGGGATCGGGGTATAGCAATCAGCCCCAGCATTTT.

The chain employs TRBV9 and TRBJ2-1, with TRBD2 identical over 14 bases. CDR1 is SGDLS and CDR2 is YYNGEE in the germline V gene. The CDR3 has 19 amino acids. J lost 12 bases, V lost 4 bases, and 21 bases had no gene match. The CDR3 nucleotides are TGTGCCAGCAGCCCGCCGGGACTAGCGGGAGTTGTTCGGTTTTTGGGGCAGTTCTTC. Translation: CASSPPGLAGVVRFLGQFF.

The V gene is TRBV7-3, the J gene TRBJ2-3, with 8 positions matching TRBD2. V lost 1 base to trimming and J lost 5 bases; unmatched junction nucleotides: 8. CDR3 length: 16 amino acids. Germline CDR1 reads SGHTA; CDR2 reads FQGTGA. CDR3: CASSLMGGRRGDTQYF. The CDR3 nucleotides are TGTGCCAGCAGCTTAATGGGCGGGAGGAGGGGAGATACGCAGTATTTT.

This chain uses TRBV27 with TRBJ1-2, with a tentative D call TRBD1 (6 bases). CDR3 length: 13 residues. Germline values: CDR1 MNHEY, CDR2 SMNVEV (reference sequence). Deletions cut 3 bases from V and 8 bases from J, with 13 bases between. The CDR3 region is CASSFRGAAGYTF. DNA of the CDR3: TGTGCCAGCAGTTTTCGGGGGGCGGCGGGCTACACCTTC.

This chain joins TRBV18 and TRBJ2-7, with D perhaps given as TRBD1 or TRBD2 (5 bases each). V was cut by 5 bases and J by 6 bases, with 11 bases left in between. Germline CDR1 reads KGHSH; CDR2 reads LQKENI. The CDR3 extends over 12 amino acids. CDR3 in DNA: TGTGCCAGCTCAACGGGGCTCTCCGAGCAGTACTTC. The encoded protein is CASSTGLSEQYF.

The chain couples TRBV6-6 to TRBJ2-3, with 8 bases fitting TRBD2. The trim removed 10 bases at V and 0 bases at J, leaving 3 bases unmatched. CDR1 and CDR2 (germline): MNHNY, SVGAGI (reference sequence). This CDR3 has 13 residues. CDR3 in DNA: TGTGCCACCGGGACTAGGAGCACAGATACGCAGTATTTT. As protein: CATGTRSTDTQYF.

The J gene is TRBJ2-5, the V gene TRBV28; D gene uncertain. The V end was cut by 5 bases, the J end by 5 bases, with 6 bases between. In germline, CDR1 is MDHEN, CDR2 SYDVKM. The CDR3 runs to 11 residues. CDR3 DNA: TGTGCCAGCAGTAAAAGGGAGACCCAGTACTTC. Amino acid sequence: CASSKRETQYF.

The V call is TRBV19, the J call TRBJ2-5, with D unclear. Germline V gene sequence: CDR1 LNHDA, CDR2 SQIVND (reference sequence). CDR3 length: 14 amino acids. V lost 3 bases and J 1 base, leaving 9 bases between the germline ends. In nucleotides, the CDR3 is TGTGCCAGTAGTATGGGCAGCTTCCAAGAGACCCAGTACTTC. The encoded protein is CASSMGSFQETQYF.

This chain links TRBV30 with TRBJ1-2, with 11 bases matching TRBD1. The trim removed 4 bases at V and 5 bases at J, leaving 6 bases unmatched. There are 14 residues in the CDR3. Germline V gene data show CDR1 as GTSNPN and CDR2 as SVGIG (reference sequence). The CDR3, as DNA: TGTGCCTGGACTAGGGACAGGGGGAGGTATGGCTACACCTTC. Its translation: CAWTRDRGRYGYTF.

The DNA for the CDR3 is TGTGCCAGCTCACCGTTAGCGGGGATTAGCACAGATACGCAGTATTTT. It encodes CASSPLAGISTDTQYF. The rearrangement joins TRBV18 to TRBJ2-3; TRBD2 matches at 8 bases. CDR1 and CDR2 (germline): KGHSH, LQKENI. This CDR3 comprises 16 residues. The V gene end was trimmed by 3 bases and the J gene end by 0 bases; junction bases not matched to a gene: 5.

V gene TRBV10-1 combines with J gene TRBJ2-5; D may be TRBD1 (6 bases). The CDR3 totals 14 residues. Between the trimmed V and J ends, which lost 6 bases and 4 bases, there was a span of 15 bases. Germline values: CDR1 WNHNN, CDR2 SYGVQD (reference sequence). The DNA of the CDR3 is TGCGCCAGCAGAGGGACCTCCAGGGGAGAGACCCAGTACTTC. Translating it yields CASRGTSRGETQYF.

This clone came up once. The CDR3 DNA sequence: TGCAGCGTTGCTACAGGGGTGAGCACCGGGGAGCTGTTTTTT. Translating gives CSVATGVSTGELFF. The chain combines TRBV29-1 with TRBJ2-2, with TRBD1 matching over 7 bases. Germline values: CDR1 SQVTM, CDR2 ANQGSEA. The length of the CDR3 is 14 residues. J was trimmed by 4 bases and V by 4 bases; bases with no gene match: 6.

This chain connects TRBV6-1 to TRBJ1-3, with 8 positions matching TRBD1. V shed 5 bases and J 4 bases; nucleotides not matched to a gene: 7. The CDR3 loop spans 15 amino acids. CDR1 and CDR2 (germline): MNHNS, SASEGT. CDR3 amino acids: CASSISGGRGNTIYF. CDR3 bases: TGTGCCAGCAGTATATCAGGGGGCAGGGGAAACACCATATATTTT.

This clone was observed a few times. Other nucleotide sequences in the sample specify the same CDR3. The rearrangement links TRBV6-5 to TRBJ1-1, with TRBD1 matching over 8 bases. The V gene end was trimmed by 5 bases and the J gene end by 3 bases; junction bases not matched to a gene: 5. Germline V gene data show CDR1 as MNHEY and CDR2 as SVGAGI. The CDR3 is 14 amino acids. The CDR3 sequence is CASSRGQAYTEAFF. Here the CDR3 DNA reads TGTGCCAGCAGTAGGGGACAGGCCTACACTGAAGCTTTCTTT.

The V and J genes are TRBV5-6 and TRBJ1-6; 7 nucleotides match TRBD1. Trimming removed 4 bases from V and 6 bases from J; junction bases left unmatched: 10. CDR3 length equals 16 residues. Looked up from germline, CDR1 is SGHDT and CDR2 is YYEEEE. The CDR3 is CASSASGQTFNSPLHF. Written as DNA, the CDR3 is TGTGCCAGCAGCGCGTCGGGACAGACATTTAATTCACCCCTCCACTTT. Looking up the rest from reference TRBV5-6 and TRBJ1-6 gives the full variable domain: DAGVTQSPTHLIKTRGQQVTLRCSPKSGHDTVSWYQQALGQGPQFIFQYYEEEERQRGNFPDRFSGHQFPNYSSELNVNALLLGDSALYLCASSASGQTFNSPLHFGNGTRLTVT.

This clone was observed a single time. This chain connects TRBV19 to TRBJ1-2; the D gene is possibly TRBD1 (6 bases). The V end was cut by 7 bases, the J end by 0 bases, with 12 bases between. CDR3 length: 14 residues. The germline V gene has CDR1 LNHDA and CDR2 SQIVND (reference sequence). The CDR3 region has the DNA TGTGCCAGTAATCCTGGGGGCTCTAACTATGGCTACACCTTC. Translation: CASNPGGSNYGYTF.

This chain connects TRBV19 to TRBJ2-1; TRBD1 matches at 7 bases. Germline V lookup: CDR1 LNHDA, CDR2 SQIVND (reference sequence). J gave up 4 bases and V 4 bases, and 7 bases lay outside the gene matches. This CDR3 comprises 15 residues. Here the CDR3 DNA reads TGTGCCAGTAGTACCTACAGGGGCCCATACAATGAGCAGTTCTTC. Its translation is CASSTYRGPYNEQFF.

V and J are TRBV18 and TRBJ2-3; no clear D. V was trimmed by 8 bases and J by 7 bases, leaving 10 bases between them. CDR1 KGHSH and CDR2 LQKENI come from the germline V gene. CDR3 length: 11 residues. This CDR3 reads CASTSQHTQYF. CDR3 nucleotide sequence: TGTGCCAGCACCTCCCAACATACGCAGTATTTT.

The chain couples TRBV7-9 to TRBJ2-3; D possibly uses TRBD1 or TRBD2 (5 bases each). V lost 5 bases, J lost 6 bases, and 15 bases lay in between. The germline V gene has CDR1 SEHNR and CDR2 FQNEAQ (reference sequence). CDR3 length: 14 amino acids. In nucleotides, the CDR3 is TGTGCCAGCAGCCTCGGGACCAGGTCGGATACGCAGTATTTT. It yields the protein CASSLGTRSDTQYF. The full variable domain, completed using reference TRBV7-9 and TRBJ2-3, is DTGVSQNPRHKITKRGQNVTFRCDPISEHNRLYWYRQTLGQGPEFLTYFQNEAQLEKSRLLSDRFSAERPKGSFSTLEIQRTEQGDSAMYLCASSLGTRSDTQYFGPGTRLTVL.

The CDR3 region is CASSAPGQGAGDTQYF. The CDR3 bases are TGCGCCAGCAGCGCCCCGGGACAGGGGGCGGGAGATACGCAGTATTTT. The V call is TRBV5-1, the J call TRBJ2-3; 12 bases agree with TRBD1. This CDR3 spans 16 amino acids. V lost 4 bases to trimming and J lost 5 bases; unmatched junction nucleotides: 8. Germline CDR1 is SGHRS and CDR2 is YFSETQ.

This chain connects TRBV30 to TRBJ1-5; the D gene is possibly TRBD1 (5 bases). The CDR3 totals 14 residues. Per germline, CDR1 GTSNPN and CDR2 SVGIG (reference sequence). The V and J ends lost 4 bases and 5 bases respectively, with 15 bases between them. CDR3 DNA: TGTGCCTGGAAGTCTGGGCGGGGGGATCAGCCCCAGCATTTT. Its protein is CAWKSGRGDQPQHF.